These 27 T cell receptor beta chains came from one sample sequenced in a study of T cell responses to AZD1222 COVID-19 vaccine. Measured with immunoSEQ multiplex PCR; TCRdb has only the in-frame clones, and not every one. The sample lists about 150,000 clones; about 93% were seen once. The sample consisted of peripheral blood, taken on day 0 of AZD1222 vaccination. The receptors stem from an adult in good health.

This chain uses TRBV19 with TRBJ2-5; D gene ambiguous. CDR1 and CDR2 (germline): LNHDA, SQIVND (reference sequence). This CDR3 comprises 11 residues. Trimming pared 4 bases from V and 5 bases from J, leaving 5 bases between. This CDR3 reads CASSTSETQYF. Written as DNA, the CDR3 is TGTGCCAGTAGTACTTCTGAGACCCAGTACTTC.

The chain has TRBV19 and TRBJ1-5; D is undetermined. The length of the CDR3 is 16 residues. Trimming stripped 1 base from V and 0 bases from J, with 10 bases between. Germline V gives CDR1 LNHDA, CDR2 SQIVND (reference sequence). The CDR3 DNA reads TGTGCCAGTAGTATAGGAGGCAGAGGTAGCAATCAGCCCCAGCATTTT. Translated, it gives CASSIGGRGSNQPQHF.

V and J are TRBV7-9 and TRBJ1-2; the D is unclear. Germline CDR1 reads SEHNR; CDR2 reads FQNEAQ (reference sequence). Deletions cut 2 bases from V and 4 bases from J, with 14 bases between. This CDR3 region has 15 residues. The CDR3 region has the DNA TGTGCCAGCAGCTTAAGTAGGCTCAGCGCCTATGGCTACACCTTC. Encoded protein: CASSLSRLSAYGYTF. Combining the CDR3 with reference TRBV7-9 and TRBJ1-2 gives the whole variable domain DTGVSQNPRHKITKRGQNVTFRCDPISEHNRLYWYRQTLGQGPEFLTYFQNEAQLEKSRLLSDRFSAERPKGSFSTLEIQRTEQGDSAMYLCASSLSRLSAYGYTFGSGTRLTVV.

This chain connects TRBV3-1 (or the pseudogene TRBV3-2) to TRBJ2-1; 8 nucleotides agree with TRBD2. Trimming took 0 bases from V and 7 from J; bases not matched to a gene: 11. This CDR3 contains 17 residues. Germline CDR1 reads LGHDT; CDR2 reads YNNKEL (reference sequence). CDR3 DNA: TGTGCCAGCAGCCAAGACCTAAGAGCGGGGGCTGAAAATGAGCAGTTCTTC. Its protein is CASSQDLRAGAENEQFF.

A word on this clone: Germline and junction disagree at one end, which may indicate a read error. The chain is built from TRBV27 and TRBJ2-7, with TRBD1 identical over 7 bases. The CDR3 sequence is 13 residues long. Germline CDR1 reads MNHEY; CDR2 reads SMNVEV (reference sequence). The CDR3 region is CASSLSDRAPLRF. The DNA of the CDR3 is TGTGCCAGCAGTTTATCCGACAGGGCCCCCCTTCGCTTC.

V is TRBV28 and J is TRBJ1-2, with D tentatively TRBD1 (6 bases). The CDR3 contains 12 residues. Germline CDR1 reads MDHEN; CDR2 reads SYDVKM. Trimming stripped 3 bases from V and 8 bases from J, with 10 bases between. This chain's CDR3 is CASSLSGVGYTF. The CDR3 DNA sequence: TGTGCCAGCAGTTTGTCAGGGGTCGGCTACACCTTC.

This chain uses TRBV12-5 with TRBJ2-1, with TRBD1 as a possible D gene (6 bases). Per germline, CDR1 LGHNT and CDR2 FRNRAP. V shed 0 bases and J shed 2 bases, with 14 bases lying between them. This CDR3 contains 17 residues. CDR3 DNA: TGTGCTAGTGGTTTGGTACACAGGGCTCTGACCTACAATGAGCAGTTCTTC. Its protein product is CASGLVHRALTYNEQFF. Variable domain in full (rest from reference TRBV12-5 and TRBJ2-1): DARVTQTPRHKVTEMGQEVTMRCQPILGHNTVFWYRQTMMQGLELLAYFRNRAPLDDSGMPKDRFSAEMPDATLATLKIQPSEPRDSAVYFCASGLVHRALTYNEQFFGPGTRLTVL.

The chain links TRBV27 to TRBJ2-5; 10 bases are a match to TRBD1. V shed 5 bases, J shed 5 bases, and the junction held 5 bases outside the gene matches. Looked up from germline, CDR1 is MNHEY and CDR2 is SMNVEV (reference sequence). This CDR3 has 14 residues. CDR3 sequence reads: CASSPGQGVETQYF. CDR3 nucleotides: TGTGCCAGCAGTCCCGGACAGGGGGTTGAGACCCAGTACTTC.

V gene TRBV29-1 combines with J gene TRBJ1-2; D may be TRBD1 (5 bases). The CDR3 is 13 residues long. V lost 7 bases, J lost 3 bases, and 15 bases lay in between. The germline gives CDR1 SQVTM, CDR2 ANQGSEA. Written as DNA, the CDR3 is TGCAGCGCTAGGGGAGGGACGGACTATGGCTACACCTTC. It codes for CSARGGTDYGYTF.

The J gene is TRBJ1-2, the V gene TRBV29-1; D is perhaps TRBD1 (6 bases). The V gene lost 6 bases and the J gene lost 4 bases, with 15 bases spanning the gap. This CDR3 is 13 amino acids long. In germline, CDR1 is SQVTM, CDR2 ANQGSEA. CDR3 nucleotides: TGCAGCGTCGCCGGACAGAACACCTATGGCTACACCTTC. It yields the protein CSVAGQNTYGYTF.

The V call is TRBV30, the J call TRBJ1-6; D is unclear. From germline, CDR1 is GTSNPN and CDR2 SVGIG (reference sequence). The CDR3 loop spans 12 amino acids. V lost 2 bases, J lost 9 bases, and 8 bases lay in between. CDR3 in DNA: TGTGCCTGGAGTTTGAATCGTTCACCCCTCCACTTT. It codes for CAWSLNRSPLHF.

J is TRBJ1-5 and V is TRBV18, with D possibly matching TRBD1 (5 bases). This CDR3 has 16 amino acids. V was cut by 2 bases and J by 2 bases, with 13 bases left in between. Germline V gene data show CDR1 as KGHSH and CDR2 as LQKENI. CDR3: CASSPSWGRGNQPQHF. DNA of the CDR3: TGTGCCAGCTCACCAAGCTGGGGCAGGGGCAATCAGCCCCAGCATTTT.

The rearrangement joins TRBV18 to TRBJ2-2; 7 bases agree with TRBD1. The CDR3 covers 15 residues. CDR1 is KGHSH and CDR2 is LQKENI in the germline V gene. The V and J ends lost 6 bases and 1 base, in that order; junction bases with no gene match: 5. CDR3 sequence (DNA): TGTGCCAGCTCCCAGGGACAGATGAACACCGGGGAGCTGTTTTTT. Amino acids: CASSQGQMNTGELFF.

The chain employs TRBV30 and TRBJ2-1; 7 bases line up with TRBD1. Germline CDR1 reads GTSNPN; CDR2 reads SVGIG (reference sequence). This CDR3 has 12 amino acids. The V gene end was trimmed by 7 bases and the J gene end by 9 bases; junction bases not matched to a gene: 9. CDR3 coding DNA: TGTGCCTACACGACAGGGTCTCGTGAGCAGTTCTTC. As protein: CAYTTGSREQFF.

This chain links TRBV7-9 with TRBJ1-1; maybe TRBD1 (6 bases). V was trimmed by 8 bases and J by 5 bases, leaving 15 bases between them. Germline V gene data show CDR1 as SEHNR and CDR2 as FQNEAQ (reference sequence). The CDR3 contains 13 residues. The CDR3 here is CASSGVGYTEAFF. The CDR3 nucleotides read TGTGCCAGCTCAGGGGTGGGGTATACTGAAGCTTTCTTT.

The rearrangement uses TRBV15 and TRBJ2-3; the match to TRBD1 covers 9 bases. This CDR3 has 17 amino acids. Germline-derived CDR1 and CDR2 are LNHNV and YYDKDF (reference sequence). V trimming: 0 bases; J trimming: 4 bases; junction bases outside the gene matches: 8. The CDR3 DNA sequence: TGTGCCACCAGCAGAGATAGGGACAGGGTTAACGCAGATACGCAGTATTTT. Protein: CATSRDRDRVNADTQYF.

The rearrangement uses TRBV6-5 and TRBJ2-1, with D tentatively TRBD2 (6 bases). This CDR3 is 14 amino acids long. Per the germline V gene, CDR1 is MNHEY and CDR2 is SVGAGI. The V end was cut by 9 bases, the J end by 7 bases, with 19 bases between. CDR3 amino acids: CASGGTLQWNEQFF. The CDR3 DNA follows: TGTGCCAGTGGGGGGACTCTACAATGGAATGAGCAGTTCTTC.

CDR3 sequence: CASSLVGTGGDEQYF. The CDR3 coding sequence is TGTGCCAGCAGCTTGGTTGGGACAGGGGGCGACGAGCAGTACTTC. This chain links TRBV5-4 with TRBJ2-7, with 12 bases identical to TRBD1. With V trimmed by 0 bases and J by 5 bases, 3 bases remained unmatched. The V gene's germline CDR1 is SGHNT and CDR2 YYREEE (reference sequence). CDR3 size: 15 residues.

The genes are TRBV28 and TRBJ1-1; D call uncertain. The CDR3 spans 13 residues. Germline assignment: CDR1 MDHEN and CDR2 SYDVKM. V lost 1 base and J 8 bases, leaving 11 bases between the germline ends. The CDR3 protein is CASSLSVLTEAFF. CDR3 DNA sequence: TGTGCCAGCAGTTTATCCGTTCTTACCGAAGCTTTCTTT.

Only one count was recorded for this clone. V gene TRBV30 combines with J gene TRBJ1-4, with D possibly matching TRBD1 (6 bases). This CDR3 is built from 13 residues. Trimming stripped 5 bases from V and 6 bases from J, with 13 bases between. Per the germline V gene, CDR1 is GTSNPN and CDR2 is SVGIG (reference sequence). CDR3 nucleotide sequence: TGTGCCTGGGAACAGGGCAAGTATGAAAAACTGTTTTTT. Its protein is CAWEQGKYEKLFF.

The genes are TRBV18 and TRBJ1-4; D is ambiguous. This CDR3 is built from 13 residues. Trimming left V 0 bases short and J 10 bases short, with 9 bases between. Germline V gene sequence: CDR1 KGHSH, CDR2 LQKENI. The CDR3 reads CASSPPRAGKLFF. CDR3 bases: TGTGCCAGCTCACCACCGAGGGCTGGAAAACTGTTTTTT. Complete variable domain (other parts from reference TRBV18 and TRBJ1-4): NAGVMQNPRHLVRRRGQEARLRCSPMKGHSHVYWYRQLPEEGLKFMVYLQKENIIDESGMPKERFSAEFPKEGPSILRIQQVVRGDSAAYFCASSPPRAGKLFFGSGTQLSVL.

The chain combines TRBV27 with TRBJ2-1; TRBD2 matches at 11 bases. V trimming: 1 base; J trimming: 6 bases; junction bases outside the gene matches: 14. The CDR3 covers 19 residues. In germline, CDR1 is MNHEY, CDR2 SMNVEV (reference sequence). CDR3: CASSLFGLAGIRRGNEQFF. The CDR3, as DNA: TGTGCCAGCAGTTTATTTGGACTAGCGGGCATAAGAAGGGGCAATGAGCAGTTCTTC.

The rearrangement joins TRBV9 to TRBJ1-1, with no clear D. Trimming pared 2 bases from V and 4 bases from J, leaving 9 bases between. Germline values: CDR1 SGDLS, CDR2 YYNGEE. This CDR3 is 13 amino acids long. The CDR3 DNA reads TGTGCCAGCAGCGTGGGGTCCGCCACTGAAGCTTTCTTT. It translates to CASSVGSATEAFF.

This CDR3 is CASSSDIREQYF. The CDR3 bases are TGTGCCAGCAGTTCCGACATAAGGGAGCAGTACTTC. V is TRBV28 and J is TRBJ2-7; D not certain. Germline V CDR1 and CDR2: MDHEN, SYDVKM. V was trimmed by 4 bases and J by 7 bases, leaving 11 bases between them. The CDR3 has 12 amino acids. The complete variable domain, with remaining parts taken from reference TRBV28 and TRBJ2-7, reads DVKVTQSSRYLVKRTGEKVFLECVQDMDHENMFWYRQDPGLGLRLIYFSYDVKMKEKGDIPEGYSVSREKKERFSLILESASTNQTSMYLCASSSDIREQYFGPGTRLTVT.

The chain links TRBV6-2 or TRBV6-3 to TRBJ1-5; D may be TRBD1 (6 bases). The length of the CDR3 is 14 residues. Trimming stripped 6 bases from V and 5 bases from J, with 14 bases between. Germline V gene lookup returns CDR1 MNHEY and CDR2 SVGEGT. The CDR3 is CASSDTGSDQPQHF. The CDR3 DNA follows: TGTGCCAGCAGCGATACAGGGTCGGATCAGCCCCAGCATTTT.

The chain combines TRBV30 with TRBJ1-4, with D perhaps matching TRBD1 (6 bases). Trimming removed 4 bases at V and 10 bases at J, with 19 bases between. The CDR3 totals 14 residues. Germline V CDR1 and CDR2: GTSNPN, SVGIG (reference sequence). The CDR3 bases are TGTGCCTGGAACGTAGGGGGAGGGGTAGGAAAACTGTTTTTT. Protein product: CAWNVGGGVGKLFF.

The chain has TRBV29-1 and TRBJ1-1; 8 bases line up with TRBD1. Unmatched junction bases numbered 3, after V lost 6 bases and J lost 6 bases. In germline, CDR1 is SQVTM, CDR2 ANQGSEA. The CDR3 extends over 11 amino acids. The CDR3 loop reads CSVLRGPEAFF. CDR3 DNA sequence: TGCAGCGTGCTCAGGGGGCCTGAAGCTTTCTTT.